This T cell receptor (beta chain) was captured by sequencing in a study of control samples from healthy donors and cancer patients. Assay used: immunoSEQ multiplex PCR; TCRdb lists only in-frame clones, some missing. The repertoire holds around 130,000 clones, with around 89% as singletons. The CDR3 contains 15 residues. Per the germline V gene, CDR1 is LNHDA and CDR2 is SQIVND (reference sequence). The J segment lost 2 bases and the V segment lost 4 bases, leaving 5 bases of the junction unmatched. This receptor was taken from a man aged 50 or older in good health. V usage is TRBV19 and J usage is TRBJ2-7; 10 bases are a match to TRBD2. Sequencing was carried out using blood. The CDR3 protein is CASSRLAGQAYEQYF. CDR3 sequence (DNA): TGTGCCAGTAGTAGACTAGCGGGCCAGGCCTACGAGCAGTACTTC.